Each of the 15 T cell receptor beta chains below was sequenced from the same sample in a study of beta chain features in type 1 diabetes. These TCRs' antigens remain unknown. Sequenced material consisted of expressed TCRB transcripts (all of the isolated RNA was reverse transcribed). Data came from immunoSEQ multiplex PCR; TCRdb stores just in-frame clones and leaves some out. The table includes 300,000 or so clones, more than 13% detected once. Study-wide findings and caveats: TCRB CDR3s were moderately but significantly shorter in Type 1 diabetes patients in all four CD4+ subsets.

Material for sequencing was naive CD4+ T cells from blood. The receptors come from a man in his thirties or forties with type 1 diabetes.

The sample holds a few counts of this clone. The chain couples TRBV2 to TRBJ1-2; D is uncertain. The CDR3 is 13 amino acids. The ends were cut back, 6 bases at V and 10 bases at J, with 18 bases in the middle. Germline CDR1 is SNHLY and CDR2 is FYNNEI. Here the CDR3 reads CASRTSPGRSYTF. The CDR3 region has the DNA TGTGCCAGCAGGACCTCCCCCGGCAGGTCCTACACCTTC.

The V and J genes are TRBV2 and TRBJ1-2; D gene unclear. Looked up from germline, CDR1 is SNHLY and CDR2 is FYNNEI. The CDR3 sequence is 14 residues long. Deletions cut 2 bases from V and 8 bases from J, with 15 bases between. CDR3 nucleotides: TGTGCCAGCAGTGAAAGGCGGGCGGATAAGGGCTACACCTTC. Encoded protein: CASSERRADKGYTF.

The chain recombines TRBV28 with TRBJ1-2; D may be TRBD1 (6 bases). V lost 7 bases and J 3 bases, leaving 15 bases between the germline ends. The CDR3 runs to 14 residues. Germline CDR1 reads MDHEN; CDR2 reads SYDVKM. In nucleotides, the CDR3 is TGTGCCAGCACCCAAGGGGACACTTACTATGGCTACACCTTC. Translation gives CASTQGDTYYGYTF.

This clone was recorded a few times. The rearrangement links TRBV7-8 to TRBJ2-3; 10 bases match TRBD2. Per the germline V gene, CDR1 is SGHVS and CDR2 is FQNEAQ. This CDR3 contains 16 residues. With 5 bases clipped from V and 8 bases from J, the junction kept 13 bases outside the gene matches. The CDR3, as DNA: TGTGCCAGCAGCGCGAGTCGGCTAGCGGGAGTGGGTACGCAGTATTTT. This encodes CASSASRLAGVGTQYF.

Regarding this clone: This sample includes further DNA sequences coding for the same CDR3. The chain combines TRBV18 with TRBJ2-7; D ambiguous. V was cut by 2 bases and J by 0 bases, with 11 bases left in between. Germline V gene sequence: CDR1 KGHSH, CDR2 LQKENI. CDR3 length: 15 residues. The CDR3 nucleotides are TGTGCCAGCTCACCATTGGCGGCTAGCTCCTACGAGCAGTACTTC. It encodes CASSPLAASSYEQYF. The full variable domain, its missing parts supplied by reference TRBV18 and TRBJ2-7, is NAGVMQNPRHLVRRRGQEARLRCSPMKGHSHVYWYRQLPEEGLKFMVYLQKENIIDESGMPKERFSAEFPKEGPSILRIQQVVRGDSAAYFCASSPLAASSYEQYFGPGTRLTVT.

This chain uses TRBV19 with TRBJ1-5; D not certain. The CDR3 sequence is 13 residues long. CDR1 is LNHDA and CDR2 is SQIVND in the germline V gene (reference sequence). The ends were cut back, 7 bases at V and 3 bases at J, with 10 bases in the middle. Here the CDR3 DNA reads TGTGCCAGTACCCGGAGGGCCAATCAGCCCCAGCATTTT. It codes for CASTRRANQPQHF.

This clone showed up just a few times. The chain couples TRBV10-3 to TRBJ1-4, with D possibly matching TRBD1 (5 bases). The CDR3 consists of 12 residues. V dropped 4 bases and J dropped 8 bases, with 8 bases sitting between them. Germline V gives CDR1 ENHRY, CDR2 SYGVKD. The CDR3 coding sequence is TGTGCCATCAGTGCGCAGGGCGAAAAACTGTTTTTT. Protein sequence: CAISAQGEKLFF.

J is TRBJ2-1 and V is TRBV15; D is ambiguous. CDR3 length: 15 amino acids. The germline V and J ends were trimmed by 0 bases and 0 bases, with 6 bases remaining between them. The germline CDR1 and CDR2 sequences are LNHNV and YYDKDF (reference sequence). Written as DNA, the CDR3 is TGTGCCACCAGCAGAGACCCGAGCTCCTACAATGAGCAGTTCTTC. Its translation is CATSRDPSSYNEQFF.

The chain uses TRBV29-1 and TRBJ2-4; the D is unclear. The CDR3 runs 13 residues. V lost 6 bases and J 0 bases, leaving 9 bases between the germline ends. Germline CDR1 is SQVTM and CDR2 is ANQGSEA. CDR3 sequence reads: CSVTELAKNIQYF. CDR3 bases: TGCAGCGTGACTGAGCTAGCCAAAAACATTCAGTACTTC.

This rearrangement joins TRBV5-1 to TRBJ2-5; D perhaps matches TRBD1 (7 bases). The CDR3 extends over 15 amino acids. Trimming cost V 8 bases and J 1 base, with 18 bases left between them. Per the germline V gene, CDR1 is SGHRS and CDR2 is YFSETQ. Written as DNA, the CDR3 is TGCGCCAGTCGGGGGACAGTCGCTATCCAAGAGACCCAGTACTTC. Translated, it gives CASRGTVAIQETQYF.

This clone was counted a few times. The chain joins TRBV9 to TRBJ2-1; TRBD1 agrees at 11 bases. The CDR3 sequence is 15 residues long. V trimming: 4 bases; J trimming: 7 bases; junction bases outside the gene matches: 7. CDR1 SGDLS and CDR2 YYNGEE come from the germline V gene. The CDR3 sequence is CASSLGQGAWNEQFF. The CDR3 coding sequence is TGTGCCAGCAGCCTAGGACAGGGGGCATGGAATGAGCAGTTCTTC.

CDR3 sequence reads: CASSWSGNTGELFF. Here the CDR3 DNA reads TGCGCCAGCAGCTGGAGCGGAAACACCGGGGAGCTGTTTTTT. The gene calls are TRBV5-1 and TRBJ2-2; D is possibly TRBD2 (5 bases). Germline V lookup: CDR1 SGHRS, CDR2 YFSETQ. The ends were cut back, 3 bases at V and 2 bases at J, with 8 bases in the middle. This CDR3 comprises 14 residues.

V usage is TRBV7-2 and J usage is TRBJ2-1, with TRBD2 matching 7 bases. After removal of 5 bases from V and 3 bases from J, the junction contained 10 bases not matched to a gene. This CDR3 has 16 residues. Germline V gene data show CDR1 as SGHTA and CDR2 as FQGNSA. CDR3 bases: TGTGCCAGCAGCCGGGACTACCCTCCAGTCTACAATGAGCAGTTCTTC. Residues: CASSRDYPPVYNEQFF.

This clone was detected only a few times. The gene calls are TRBV11-2 and TRBJ2-7, with TRBD2 matching 8 bases. Germline CDR1 and CDR2: SGHAT and FQNNGV. This CDR3 contains 12 residues. V dropped 5 bases and J dropped 7; count of bases not matched to a gene: 4. As DNA, the CDR3 is TGTGCCAGCAGCCACGCGGGAGGAGAGCAGTACTTC. Its translation is CASSHAGGEQYF.

J is TRBJ2-1 and V is TRBV18; 7 nucleotides align to TRBD2. CDR3 length: 14 residues. Germline CDR1 and CDR2: KGHSH and LQKENI. Unmatched junction bases numbered 4, after V lost 3 bases and J lost 5 bases. The CDR3 sequence is CASSPTSSDNEQFF. The CDR3 DNA is TGTGCCAGCTCACCGACTAGCTCTGACAATGAGCAGTTCTTC.